These 2 T cell receptor beta chains share one sample of origin, sequenced in a study of vaccination effects on CD4 cells after COVID-19. No antigens are known for them. The data were produced by immunoSEQ multiplex PCR, yet TCRdb's version contains in-frame clones alone and is incomplete. Here the sample spans under 25,000 clones, 70% to 75% being singletons. CD4+ T cells specific for antigen were expanded with viral peptide pools by the ViraFEST assay before sequencing. When ten to eleven days of culture had elapsed, CD4+ T cells were isolated. By PCR, the person was confirmed to have had SARS-CoV-2 infection between March and December 2020. The sample consisted of CD4+ T cells from PBMCs cultured with SARS-CoV-2 spike peptides, taken before COVID-19 vaccination. These receptors were collected from a human donor who had a prior SARS-CoV-2 infection.

The CDR3 protein is CASSWQAGVDGELFF. For the CDR3, the DNA is TGTGCCAGTAGTTGGCAAGCGGGAGTTGACGGGGAGCTGTTTTTT. V gene TRBV19 combines with J gene TRBJ2-2; 8 bases are a match to TRBD2. Germline CDR1 LNHDA, CDR2 SQIVND (reference sequence). CDR3 length equals 15 residues. V trimming: 5 bases; J trimming: 7 bases; junction bases outside the gene matches: 9.

This clone is a singleton in its sample. V and J are TRBV18 and TRBJ2-7, with 9 bases matching TRBD1. The CDR3 spans 14 residues. Looked up from germline, CDR1 is KGHSH and CDR2 is LQKENI. The trim removed 4 bases at V and 5 bases at J, leaving 6 bases unmatched. The CDR3: CASSLGQGGHEQYF. In nucleotides, the CDR3 is TGTGCCAGCTCACTGGGACAGGGAGGCCACGAGCAGTACTTC.